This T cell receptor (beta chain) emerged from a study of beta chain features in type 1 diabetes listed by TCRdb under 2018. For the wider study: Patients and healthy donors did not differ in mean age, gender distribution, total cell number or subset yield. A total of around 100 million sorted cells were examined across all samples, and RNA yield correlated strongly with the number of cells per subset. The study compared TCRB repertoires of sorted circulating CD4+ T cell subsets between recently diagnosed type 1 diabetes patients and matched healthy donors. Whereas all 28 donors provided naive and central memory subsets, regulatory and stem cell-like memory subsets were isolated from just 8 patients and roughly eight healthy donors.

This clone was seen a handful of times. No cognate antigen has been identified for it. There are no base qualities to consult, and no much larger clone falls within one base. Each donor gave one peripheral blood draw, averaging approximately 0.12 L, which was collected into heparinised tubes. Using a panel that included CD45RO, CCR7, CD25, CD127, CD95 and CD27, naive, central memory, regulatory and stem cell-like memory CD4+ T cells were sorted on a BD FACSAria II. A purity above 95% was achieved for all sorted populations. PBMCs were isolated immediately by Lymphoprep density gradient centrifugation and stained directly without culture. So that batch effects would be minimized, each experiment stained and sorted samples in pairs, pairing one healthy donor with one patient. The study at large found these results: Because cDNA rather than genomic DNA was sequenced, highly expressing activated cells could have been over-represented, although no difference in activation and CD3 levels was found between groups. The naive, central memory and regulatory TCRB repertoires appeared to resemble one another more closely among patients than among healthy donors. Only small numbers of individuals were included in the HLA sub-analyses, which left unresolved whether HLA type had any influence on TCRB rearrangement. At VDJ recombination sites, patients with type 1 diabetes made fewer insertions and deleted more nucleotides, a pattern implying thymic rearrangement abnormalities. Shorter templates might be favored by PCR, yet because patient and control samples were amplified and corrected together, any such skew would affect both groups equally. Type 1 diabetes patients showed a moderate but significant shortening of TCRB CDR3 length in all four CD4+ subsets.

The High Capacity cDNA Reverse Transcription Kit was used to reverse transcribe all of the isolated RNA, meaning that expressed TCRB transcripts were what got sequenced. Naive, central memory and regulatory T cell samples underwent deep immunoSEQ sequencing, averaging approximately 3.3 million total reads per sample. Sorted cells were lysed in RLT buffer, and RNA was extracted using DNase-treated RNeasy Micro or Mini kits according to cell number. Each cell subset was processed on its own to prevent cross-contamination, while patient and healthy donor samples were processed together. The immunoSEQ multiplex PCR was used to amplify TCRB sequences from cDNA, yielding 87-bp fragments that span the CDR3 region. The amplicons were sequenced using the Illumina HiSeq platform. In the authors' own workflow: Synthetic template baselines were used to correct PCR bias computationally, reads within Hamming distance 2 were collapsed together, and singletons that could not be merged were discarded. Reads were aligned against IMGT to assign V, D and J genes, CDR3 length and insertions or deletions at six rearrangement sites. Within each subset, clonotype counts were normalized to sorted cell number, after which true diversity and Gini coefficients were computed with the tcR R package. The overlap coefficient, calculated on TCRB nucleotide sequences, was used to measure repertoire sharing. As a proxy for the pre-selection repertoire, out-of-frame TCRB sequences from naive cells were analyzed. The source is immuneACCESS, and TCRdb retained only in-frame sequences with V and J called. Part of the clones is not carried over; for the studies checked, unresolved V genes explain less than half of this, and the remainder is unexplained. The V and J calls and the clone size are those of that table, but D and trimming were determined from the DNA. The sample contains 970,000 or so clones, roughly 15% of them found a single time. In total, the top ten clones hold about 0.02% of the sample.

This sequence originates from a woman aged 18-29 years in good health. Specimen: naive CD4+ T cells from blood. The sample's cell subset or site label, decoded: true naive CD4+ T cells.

The base sequence is TGTGCCAGCAGCTTAGTTACAGATCGCTACGAGCAGTACTTC. Translated, it gives CASSLVTDRYEQYF. The chain is encoded by TRBV7-2 joined to TRBJ2-7, with an unclear D gene assignment. From the cysteine up to the phenylalanine, the CDR3 has a length of 14 residues. Kept here is only the CDR3 DNA, which spans 42 bases and is read in frame from base 1. Trimming removed 1 base from V and 3 bases from J, leaving 10 bases between the germline ends. Via the germline V gene, CDR1 is SGHTA and CDR2 FQGNSA. With all but the CDR3 taken from the reference TRBV7-2 and TRBJ2-7 genes, the full variable domain is: GAGVSQSPSNKVTEKGKDVELRCDPISGHTALYWYRQSLGQGLEFLIYFQGNSAPDKSGLPSDRFSAERTGGSVSTLTIQRTQQEDSAVYLCASSLVTDRYEQYFGPGTRLTVT.